This entry is about one T cell receptor beta chain. Original data processing: For nucleated cells, counts were estimated from reference gene primer amplification. Here immunoSEQ multiplex PCR was the method, and the copy in TCRdb shows in-frame clones only, minus some. Clonal size and the V and J genes are those of that table, whereas D and trimming came from the DNA. The sample contains some 210,000 clones, 70% to 90% of which appear only once. This record comes from a study of blood T cell repertoires in COVID-19. On the study more broadly: COVID-19 samples, acute and convalescent, were from the United States, Italy and Spain. In each case, the material was cDNA or gDNA derived from T cells, B-cell-depleted T cells, or PBMCs.

The source material was peripheral blood. This receptor was obtained from a woman in her fifties or sixties with active or convalescent COVID-19.

The CDR3 here is CARSGQEVTGNTIYF. The CDR3 DNA reads TGTGCCAGATCTGGACAGGAAGTGACTGGAAACACCATATATTTT. The chain combines TRBV19 with TRBJ1-3; 7 positions agree with TRBD1. The CDR3 length is 15 residues. Trimming removed 9 bases from V and 2 bases from J; junction bases left unmatched: 10. In germline, CDR1 is LNHDA, CDR2 SQIVND (reference sequence).